These T cell receptor beta chains were read from a single sample in a study of cytomegalovirus exposure and HLA in healthy donors. Assay used: immunoSEQ multiplex PCR; TCRdb lists only in-frame clones, some missing. The repertoire has 95,000 to 150,000 clones, about 81% of them found once; the top ten carry nearly 9.5%. The material sequenced was PBMCs. These receptors came from a woman aged 50 to 60 in good health and CMV-seropositive. Both conserved end residues are part of each CDR3. Fields, in order: V gene, J gene, D gene, clone size, CDR3 protein, CDR3 DNA. The D gene is left open where the match is weak. The size of a clone is reported for some rows only, either as once, few or many, or as a class for expanded clones.

v_gene: TRBV7-8; j_gene: TRBJ2-5; d_gene: -; abundance: -; CDR3aa: CASSSTPSLATTGETQYF; CDR3nt: TGTGCCAGCAGCTCTACCCCCTCCCTAGCGACAACCGGGGAGACCCAGTACTTC
v_gene: TRBV11-2; j_gene: TRBJ2-2; d_gene: TRBD1; abundance: -; CDR3aa: CASSSVGGQDRGLFF; CDR3nt: TGTGCCAGCAGCTCGGTTGGGGGACAGGATCGGGGGCTGTTTTTT
v_gene: TRBV11-2; j_gene: TRBJ1-2; d_gene: -; abundance: -; CDR3aa: CASSSMAGRIYGYTF; CDR3nt: TGTGCCAGCAGCTCCATGGCAGGGAGGATCTATGGCTACACCTTC
v_gene: TRBV5-1; j_gene: TRBJ2-7; d_gene: TRBD2; abundance: -; CDR3aa: CASSPGTSGRPYEQYF; CDR3nt: TGCGCCAGCAGCCCCGGGACTAGCGGGAGACCCTACGAGCAGTACTTC
v_gene: TRBV25-1; j_gene: TRBJ1-1; d_gene: -; abundance: few; CDR3aa: CASSSTGGRTTEAFF; CDR3nt: TGTGCCAGCAGCTCGACCGGGGGGCGTACCACTGAAGCTTTCTTT
v_gene: TRBV4-3; j_gene: TRBJ2-2; d_gene: -; abundance: -; CDR3aa: CASSQVGTRSGELFF; CDR3nt: TGCGCCAGCAGCCAAGTCGGTACTAGGTCCGGGGAGCTGTTTTTT
v_gene: TRBV6-5; j_gene: TRBJ1-4; d_gene: -; abundance: -; CDR3aa: CASSYSATAPVLFF; CDR3nt: TGTGCCAGCAGTTACTCCGCCACCGCCCCGGTGTTGTTTTTT
v_gene: TRBV14; j_gene: TRBJ1-2; d_gene: -; abundance: few; CDR3aa: CASSQGGGRAYGYTF; CDR3nt: TGTGCCAGCAGCCAAGGAGGAGGGCGGGCCTATGGCTACACCTTC
v_gene: TRBV7-2; j_gene: TRBJ1-5; d_gene: -; abundance: -; CDR3aa: CASSLTGSNQPQHF; CDR3nt: TGTGCCAGCAGCCTGACAGGTAGCAATCAGCCCCAGCATTTT
v_gene: TRBV6-1; j_gene: TRBJ1-2; d_gene: -; abundance: few; CDR3aa: CASEARGIYGYTF; CDR3nt: TGTGCCAGCGAGGCCAGGGGAATCTATGGCTACACCTTC
v_gene: TRBV30; j_gene: TRBJ2-7; d_gene: TRBD1; abundance: -; CDR3aa: CAIGTGGHYEQYF; CDR3nt: TGTGCCATAGGGACAGGGGGTCACTACGAGCAGTACTTC
v_gene: TRBV5-5; j_gene: TRBJ1-1; d_gene: TRBD1; abundance: -; CDR3aa: CASSSGQANTEAFF; CDR3nt: TGTGCCAGCAGCTCGGGACAGGCCAACACTGAAGCTTTCTTT
v_gene: TRBV7-6; j_gene: TRBJ2-5; d_gene: -; abundance: few; CDR3aa: CASSSAEGPETQYF; CDR3nt: TGTGCCAGCAGCTCGGCGGAAGGCCCAGAGACCCAGTACTTC
v_gene: TRBV30; j_gene: TRBJ1-3; d_gene: -; abundance: -; CDR3aa: CAWRLRGNSGNTIYF; CDR3nt: TGTGCCTGGAGGCTTCGGGGAAACTCTGGAAACACCATATATTTT
v_gene: TRBV7-8; j_gene: TRBJ2-1; d_gene: TRBD2; abundance: few; CDR3aa: CASSFTSGRFNEQFF; CDR3nt: TGTGCCAGCAGCTTCACTAGCGGGAGGTTTAATGAGCAGTTCTTC
v_gene: TRBV20-1; j_gene: TRBJ1-2; d_gene: -; abundance: -; CDR3aa: CSLTSGYGYTF; CDR3nt: TGCAGCCTCACCTCGGGTTATGGCTACACCTTC
v_gene: TRBV15; j_gene: TRBJ2-7; d_gene: TRBD1; abundance: -; CDR3aa: CATSRDRGREQYF; CDR3nt: TGTGCCACCAGCAGGGACAGGGGGAGGGAGCAGTACTTC
v_gene: TRBV29-1; j_gene: TRBJ1-2; d_gene: -; abundance: -; CDR3aa: CSVGNGGSYGYTF; CDR3nt: TGCAGCGTTGGAAACGGGGGTTCGTATGGCTACACCTTC
v_gene: TRBV5-6; j_gene: TRBJ1-5; d_gene: -; abundance: -; CDR3aa: CASSLAGYHSNQPQHF; CDR3nt: TGTGCCAGCAGCTTGGCGGGATATCATAGCAATCAGCCCCAGCATTTT
v_gene: TRBV7-2; j_gene: TRBJ1-5; d_gene: -; abundance: -; CDR3aa: CASSSDWSQPQHF; CDR3nt: TGTGCCAGCAGCTCCGACTGGTCTCAGCCCCAGCATTTT
v_gene: TRBV19; j_gene: TRBJ2-7; d_gene: -; abundance: -; CDR3aa: CASSLGRSWDEQYF; CDR3nt: TGTGCCAGTTCCCTAGGGAGAAGCTGGGACGAGCAGTACTTC
v_gene: TRBV5-8; j_gene: TRBJ2-4; d_gene: -; abundance: -; CDR3aa: CASSLGTRGQVAKNIQYF; CDR3nt: TGTGCCAGCAGCTTGGGGACACGGGGACAAGTAGCCAAAAACATTCAGTACTTC
v_gene: TRBV29-1; j_gene: TRBJ2-5; d_gene: TRBD1; abundance: once; CDR3aa: CSVAKGAEEQYF; CDR3nt: TGCAGCGTTGCTAAGGGGGCAGAGGAGCAGTACTTC
v_gene: TRBV7-2; j_gene: TRBJ2-2; d_gene: TRBD2; abundance: -; CDR3aa: CASSRTSGANTGELFF; CDR3nt: TGTGCCAGCAGCCGCACTAGCGGAGCTAACACCGGGGAGCTGTTTTTT